Listed below are T cell receptor beta chains from one sample, sequenced in a study of response to subunit inactivated influenza vaccine. From the RT-PCR reads, TCRdb called clonotypes with MiXCR, one entry per CDR3 protein. Here the sample spans about 520,000 distinct CDR3 sequences, approximately 7.2% being singletons. The specimen comprised PBMCs from blood, sampled roughly 24 months after vaccination. The origin of the receptors is a man aged 50 to 75 who received an inactivated influenza vaccine. Both conserved end residues are part of each CDR3.

J	V	CDR3
TRBJ2-2	TRBV12-3/TRBV12-4	CASTIAGGVTGELFF
TRBJ2-3	TRBV29-1	CSVEIGSTDTQYF
TRBJ1-5	TRBV12-3/TRBV12-4	CASSPSLVQPQHF
TRBJ2-7	TRBV29-1	CSVRSWDDYEQYF
TRBJ2-1	TRBV4-1	CASSSGQGAVNEQFF
TRBJ2-3	TRBV6-5	CASSYFGSTDTQYF
TRBJ1-1	TRBV18	CASSLGQIEAFF
TRBJ2-5	TRBV10-3	CAINTGPPQETQYF
TRBJ2-3	TRBV7-3	CASSPTGGRTDTQYF
TRBJ1-1	TRBV5-4	CASSFRGSLDTFRRNTEAFF
TRBJ2-2	TRBV7-6	CASSRDWTTGELFF
TRBJ2-1	TRBV3-1	CASSQDLWSSFTYNEQFF
TRBJ2-7	TRBV9	CASSDLLGYEQYF
TRBJ1-1	TRBV27	CASSLNGQGNTEAFF
TRBJ2-7	TRBV5-8	CASRFGQCF
TRBJ1-1	TRBV5-1	CASSLAGQKMNSEAFF
TRBJ2-1	TRBV6-2/TRBV6-3	CASSYSQIIYNEQFF
TRBJ1-1	TRBV20-1	CSAGTFSVGTEAFF
TRBJ2-2	TRBV4-3	CASSQGMRARTGELFF
TRBJ2-2	TRBV5-4	CASSAGASIDTGELFF
TRBJ2-7	TRBV12-3/TRBV12-4	CASSLTGTEYEQYF
TRBJ2-7	TRBV12-3/TRBV12-4	CASRRDITYEQYF
TRBJ2-1	TRBV12-3/TRBV12-4	CASSLLGLGYNEQFF
TRBJ2-1	TRBV5-1	CASSLGGSGNEQFF
TRBJ1-2	TRBV5-4	CASSSNAVPYGYTF
TRBJ2-5	TRBV10-3	CAISLGQGMGETQYF
TRBJ1-1	TRBV6-1	CASSEVGAEAFF
TRBJ2-1	TRBV6-1	CASSTGTEASEQFF
TRBJ2-2	TRBV15	CATSRGGGNGHGQLFF
TRBJ2-1	TRBV28	CASSRGGQPLLAGGPPDEQFF
TRBJ2-7	TRBV6-6	CASSYDTYEQYF
TRBJ2-3	TRBV7-9	CASSLAGGPTDTQYF
TRBJ2-7	TRBV11-2	CASSFSDRGPYEQYF
TRBJ2-1	TRBV10-3	CAIHGTAYNEQFF
TRBJ2-7	TRBV2	CASSPGHAPNEQYF
TRBJ2-3	TRBV4-1	CASSQAPTGASTDTQYF
TRBJ2-5	TRBV4-1	CASSQGPETQYF
TRBJ2-3	TRBV4-3	CASSQVQGTDTQYF
TRBJ1-6	TRBV12-3/TRBV12-4	CASRGSLGSYNSPLHF
TRBJ2-7	TRBV5-1	CASSWGLAGGPHEQYF
TRBJ2-2	TRBV11-1	CASSLRGTGTRGLFF
TRBJ2-7	TRBV11-2	CASSFAPKIKYF
TRBJ2-7	TRBV30	CAWSPGQRYEQYF
TRBJ1-3	TRBV5-1	CASSLDATGNSGNTIYF
TRBJ2-7	TRBV10-1	CASSESQGRTYEQYF
TRBJ2-7	TRBV15	CATSREGGRPAYEQYF
TRBJ1-1	TRBV6-5	CASSYYGVAFF
TRBJ2-1	TRBV6-5	CASSFGGVSSYNEQFF
TRBJ2-2	TRBV28	CASSEGRVGELFF
TRBJ2-7	TRBV7-6	CASSLQAGAQTYEQYF